The 20 T cell receptor beta chains given below trace back to one sample, sequenced in a study of control samples from healthy donors and cancer patients. Sequenced by immunoSEQ multiplex PCR; TCRdb stores in-frame clones only, minus some. Found here are more than 95,000 clones, 85% to 95% of them singletons; the top ten hold approximately 7.6%. Sequences were obtained from blood. The receptors stem from a man younger than 30 in good health.

The V gene is TRBV7-2, the J gene TRBJ1-4, with D hard to call. The CDR3 is 12 residues long. Germline CDR1 is SGHTA and CDR2 is FQGNSA. Trimming pared 5 bases from V and 8 bases from J, leaving 9 bases between. CDR3 sequence: CASSQGGEKLFF. CDR3 DNA sequence: TGTGCCAGCAGCCAAGGCGGGGAAAAACTGTTTTTT. Full variable domain (rest looked up from reference TRBV7-2 and TRBJ1-4): GAGVSQSPSNKVTEKGKDVELRCDPISGHTALYWYRQSLGQGLEFLIYFQGNSAPDKSGLPSDRFSAERTGGSVSTLTIQRTQQEDSAVYLCASSQGGEKLFFGSGTQLSVL.

The gene calls are TRBV7-9 and TRBJ2-1; D not certain. Trimming left V 5 bases short and J 6 bases short, with 20 bases between. This CDR3 is 16 amino acids long. CDR1 and CDR2 (germline): SEHNR, FQNEAQ (reference sequence). For the CDR3, the DNA is TGTGCCAGCAGCAACCCCAGCTACCTGGGGTTCAATGAGCAGTTCTTC. Protein sequence: CASSNPSYLGFNEQFF.

This chain links TRBV29-1 with TRBJ2-7; D perhaps matches TRBD1 (6 bases). The CDR3 length is 12 residues. Germline V gives CDR1 SQVTM, CDR2 ANQGSEA. The ends were cut back, 5 bases at V and 3 bases at J, with 11 bases in the middle. CDR3 amino acids: CSVSLQGYEQYF. The CDR3 region has the DNA TGCAGCGTTTCCTTACAGGGCTACGAGCAGTACTTC.

The V gene is TRBV4-3, the J gene TRBJ1-1; D uncertain. In germline, CDR1 is LGHNA, CDR2 YSLEER. V lost 0 bases to trimming and J lost 0 bases, with 2 bases between them. The CDR3 covers 13 residues. CDR3 nucleotide sequence: TGCGCCAGCAGCCAAGATTTGAACACTGAAGCTTTCTTT. Protein: CASSQDLNTEAFF.

V and J are TRBV6-1 and TRBJ1-4; 9 bases are shared with TRBD1. Losses at the gene ends were 2 bases for V and 7 bases for J; bases not matched to a gene: 8. CDR3 size: 16 residues. The V gene's germline CDR1 is MNHNS and CDR2 SASEGT. CDR3 in amino acids: CASSEWMGQGPEKLFF. CDR3 in DNA: TGTGCCAGCAGTGAATGGATGGGACAGGGTCCTGAAAAACTGTTTTTT.

V usage is TRBV20-1 and J usage is TRBJ2-5; the D is unclear. Looked up from germline, CDR1 is DFQATT and CDR2 is SNEGSKA (reference sequence). There are 11 residues in the CDR3. V shed 3 bases and J shed 4 bases, with 6 bases lying between them. The CDR3 nucleotides are TGCAGTGCTAGGAAAGGAGAGACCCAGTACTTC. This gives the protein CSARKGETQYF.

The V call is TRBV30, the J call TRBJ2-3; 7 bases match TRBD1. Germline V CDR1 and CDR2: GTSNPN, SVGIG (reference sequence). V shed 5 bases, J shed 3 bases, and the junction held 14 bases outside the gene matches. This CDR3 spans 16 amino acids. The DNA of the CDR3 is TGTGCCTGGGGGGCGAGGGGGCTTGAGTGTACAGATACGCAGTATTTT. It translates to CAWGARGLECTDTQYF.

The chain combines TRBV5-6 with TRBJ1-4; D is ambiguous. V lost 4 bases and J lost 0, with 7 bases in between. The CDR3 is 14 residues long. Germline assignment: CDR1 SGHDT and CDR2 YYEEEE. As DNA, the CDR3 is TGTGCCAGCAGCCTAGGGTCAACTAATGAAAAACTGTTTTTT. Residues: CASSLGSTNEKLFF.

V gene TRBV6-5 combines with J gene TRBJ1-4, with D perhaps matching TRBD1 (6 bases). CDR3 size: 15 residues. V shed 6 bases and J shed 7 bases, with 18 bases lying between them. CDR1 MNHEY and CDR2 SVGAGI come from the germline V gene. CDR3 DNA sequence: TGTGCCAGCAGCGCCGGACAGCCATTTTTTGAAAAACTGTTTTTT. This codes for CASSAGQPFFEKLFF.

This chain connects TRBV5-1 to TRBJ2-1; D might be TRBD2 (6 bases). CDR1 and CDR2 from the germline V gene are SGHRS and YFSETQ. V lost 0 bases and J lost 8, with 18 bases in between. The CDR3 has 16 amino acids. In DNA form, the CDR3 reads TGCGCCAGCAGCTTGGTTCGGGTGGGTGGCGGGGATGAGCAGTTCTTC. Encoded protein: CASSLVRVGGGDEQFF. Full variable domain (missing parts from reference TRBV5-1 and TRBJ2-1): KAGVTQTPRYLIKTRGQQVTLSCSPISGHRSVSWYQQTPGQGLQFLFEYFSETQRNKGNFPGRFSGRQFSNSRSEMNVSTLELGDSALYLCASSLVRVGGGDEQFFGPGTRLTVL.

This clone was seen a single time. The chain combines TRBV4-1 with TRBJ1-6; D possibly corresponds to TRBD1 (6 bases). Trimming stripped 1 base from V and 5 bases from J, with 9 bases between. Germline CDR1 MGHRA, CDR2 YSYEKL. This CDR3 has 15 amino acids. This CDR3 reads CASSQVDRDNSPLHF. In DNA, the CDR3 is TGCGCCAGCAGCCAAGTGGACAGAGATAATTCACCCCTCCACTTT.

This chain uses TRBV7-6 with TRBJ1-1; D is ambiguous. Germline CDR1 and CDR2: SGHVS and FNYEAQ. Trimming shortened V by 0 bases and J by 1 base, and 18 bases separated the two germline ends. The CDR3 spans 18 residues. CDR3 bases: TGTGCCAGCAGCTTAGCGCGAGGTACAGCATTCCCGAACACTGAAGCTTTCTTT. This encodes CASSLARGTAFPNTEAFF. The whole variable domain, remainder taken from reference TRBV7-6 and TRBJ1-1, is GAGVSQSPRYKVTKRGQDVALRCDPISGHVSLYWYRQALGQGPEFLTYFNYEAQQDKSGLPNDRFSAERPEGSISTLTIQRTEQRDSAMYRCASSLARGTAFPNTEAFFGQGTRLTVV.

The V call is TRBV24-1, the J call TRBJ2-1; TRBD2 matches at 14 bases. CDR1 is KGHDR and CDR2 is SFDVKD in the germline V gene. This CDR3 contains 17 residues. The ends lost 7 bases at V and 8 bases at J; junction bases unmatched: 12. For the CDR3, the DNA is TGTGCCACCAGCACCCCCATGACTAGCGGGAGGGGAGATGAGCAGTTCTTC. It yields the protein CATSTPMTSGRGDEQFF.

The gene calls are TRBV29-1 and TRBJ1-1; unclear D gene. Germline V gene data show CDR1 as SQVTM and CDR2 as ANQGSEA. V gave up 6 bases and J gave up 0 bases, with 5 bases separating them. The CDR3 is 11 residues long. The CDR3 is CSVLMNTEAFF. The CDR3 DNA reads as TGCAGCGTCCTCATGAACACTGAAGCTTTCTTT.

The rearrangement joins TRBV7-9 to TRBJ1-2, with D possibly matching TRBD1 (5 bases). Trimming removed 5 bases at V and 3 bases at J, with 22 bases between. The CDR3 is made up of 17 amino acids. The germline V gene encodes CDR1 SEHNR and CDR2 FQNEAQ (reference sequence). CDR3 coding DNA: TGTGCCAGCAGCCCCGGCACCGCTGATGGGGCATACTATGGCTACACCTTC. It translates to CASSPGTADGAYYGYTF.

This chain links TRBV7-8 with TRBJ1-5, with TRBD1 matching over 7 bases. Germline assignment: CDR1 SGHVS and CDR2 FQNEAQ. The V gene end was trimmed by 6 bases and the J gene end by 7 bases; junction bases not matched to a gene: 9. The CDR3 runs 14 residues. The CDR3 sequence is CASRTQGVGQPQHF. The CDR3 DNA sequence: TGTGCCAGCAGGACCCAGGGGGTAGGCCAGCCCCAGCATTTT.

This chain connects TRBV7-3 to TRBJ2-7; TRBD2 aligns across 7 bases. This CDR3 has 16 amino acids. The germline V gene has CDR1 SGHTA and CDR2 FQGTGA. J was trimmed by 5 bases and V by 5 bases; bases with no gene match: 15. CDR3 in amino acids: CASSLSGGSILDEQYF. CDR3 in DNA: TGTGCCAGCAGCCTATCGGGAGGTAGCATATTGGACGAGCAGTACTTC. Filled out from reference TRBV7-3 and TRBJ2-7, the complete variable domain reads GAGVSQTPSNKVTEKGKYVELRCDPISGHTALYWYRQSLGQGPEFLIYFQGTGAADDSGLPNDRFFAVRPEGSVSTLKIQRTERGDSAVYLCASSLSGGSILDEQYFGPGTRLTVT.

The genes are TRBV13 and TRBJ2-5, with 12 nucleotides matching TRBD2. CDR1 and CDR2 (germline): PRHDT, FYEKMQ (reference sequence). Trimming removed 2 bases from V and 5 bases from J; junction bases left unmatched: 6. This CDR3 is 16 amino acids long. CDR3 in amino acids: CASSLSSGGARETQYF. CDR3 nucleotide sequence: TGTGCCAGCAGCTTATCTAGCGGGGGGGCCCGGGAGACCCAGTACTTC.

The rearrangement uses TRBV27 and TRBJ1-6; 7 nucleotides align to TRBD1. This CDR3 comprises 17 residues. The J segment lost 2 bases and the V segment lost 5 bases, leaving 9 bases of the junction unmatched. Germline CDR1 MNHEY, CDR2 SMNVEV (reference sequence). The DNA of the CDR3 is TGTGCCAGCAGTATCGCACCGGGGACAGCCTATAATTCACCCCTCCACTTT. The encoded protein is CASSIAPGTAYNSPLHF.

This chain uses TRBV6-5 with TRBJ2-2, with 13 bases aligning to TRBD2. This CDR3 region has 14 residues. Germline assignment: CDR1 MNHEY and CDR2 SVGAGI. With 5 bases clipped from V and 8 bases from J, the junction kept 2 bases outside the gene matches. In DNA, the CDR3 is TGTGCCAGCAGTCGACTAGCGGGGGGTGGGGAGCTGTTTTTT. Amino acid sequence: CASSRLAGGGELFF.